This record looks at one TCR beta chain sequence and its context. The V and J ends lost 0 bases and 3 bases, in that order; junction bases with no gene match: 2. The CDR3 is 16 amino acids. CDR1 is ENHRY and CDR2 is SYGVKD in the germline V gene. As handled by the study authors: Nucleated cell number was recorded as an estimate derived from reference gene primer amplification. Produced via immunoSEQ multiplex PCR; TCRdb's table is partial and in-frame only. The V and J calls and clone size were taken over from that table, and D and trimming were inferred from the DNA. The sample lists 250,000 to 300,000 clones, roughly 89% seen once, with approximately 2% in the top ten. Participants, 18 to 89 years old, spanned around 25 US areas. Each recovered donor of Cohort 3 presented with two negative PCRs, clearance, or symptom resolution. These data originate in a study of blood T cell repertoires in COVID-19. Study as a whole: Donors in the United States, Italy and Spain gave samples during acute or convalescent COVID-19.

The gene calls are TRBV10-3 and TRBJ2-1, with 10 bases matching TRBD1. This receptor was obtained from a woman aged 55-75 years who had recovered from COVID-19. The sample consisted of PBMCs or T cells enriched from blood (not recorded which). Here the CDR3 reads CAISESGTGVYNEQFF. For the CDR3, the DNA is TGTGCCATCAGTGAGTCCGGGACAGGGGTCTACAATGAGCAGTTCTTC.